The clone carrying this T cell receptor beta chain was seen only once. Its antigen remains unknown. This specimen comes from a study of vaccination effects on CD4 cells after COVID-19. This CDR3 spans 16 amino acids. Trimming pared 5 bases from V and 5 bases from J, leaving 21 bases between. CDR1 and CDR2 from the germline V gene are MGHRA and YSYEKL. TCRdb's copy holds only in-frame clones and misses some; the assay was immunoSEQ multiplex PCR. The profile covers more than 40,000 clones, with about 76% appearing a single time and over 12% taken by the ten largest. Within the ViraFEST assay, antigen-specific CD4+ T cells underwent expansion with viral peptide pools prior to sequencing. Subsequent to a culture period of roughly 11 days, CD4+ T cells were isolated. Two doses of either BNT162b2 or mRNA-1273 were given to each participant.

V gene TRBV4-1 combines with J gene TRBJ1-1; D is perhaps TRBD1 (5 bases). This TCR was sampled from a human donor who received a COVID-19 vaccine. The specimen was CD4+ T cells from PBMCs cultured with HCoV-OC43 spike peptides, collected after COVID-19 vaccination. Specified subset: HCoV-OC43 spike overlapping peptide pool stimulation. The CDR3 DNA sequence: TGCGCCAGCAGCTCCCCCAGAGGGGCCCAGAAGACTGAAGCTTTCTTT. As protein: CASSSPRGAQKTEAFF.